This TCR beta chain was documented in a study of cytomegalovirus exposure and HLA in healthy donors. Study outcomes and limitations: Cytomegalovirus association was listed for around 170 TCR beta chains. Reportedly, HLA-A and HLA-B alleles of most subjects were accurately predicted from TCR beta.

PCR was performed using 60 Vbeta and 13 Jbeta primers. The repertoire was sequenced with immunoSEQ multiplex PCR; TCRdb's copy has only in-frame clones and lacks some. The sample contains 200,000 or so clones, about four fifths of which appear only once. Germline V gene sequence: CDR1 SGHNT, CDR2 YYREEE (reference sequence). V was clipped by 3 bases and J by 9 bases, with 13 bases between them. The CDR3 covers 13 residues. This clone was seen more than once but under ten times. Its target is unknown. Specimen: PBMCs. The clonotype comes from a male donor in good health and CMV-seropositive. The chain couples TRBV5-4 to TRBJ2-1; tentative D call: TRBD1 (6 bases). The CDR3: CASSSPQGSEQFF. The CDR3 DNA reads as TGTGCCAGCAGCTCGCCACAGGGCAGTGAGCAGTTCTTC.